Listed below are T cell receptor beta chains from one sample, sequenced in a study of cytomegalovirus exposure and HLA in healthy donors. This table comes from immunoSEQ multiplex PCR, and its TCRdb copy is limited to in-frame clones, with some not included. The table records under 200,000 clones, 55% to 80% of them present only once. The sequenced sample was PBMCs. The source of these receptors is a woman between 18 and 29 years old in good health and CMV-seropositive. Both conserved end residues are part of each CDR3. Each record gives: clone size, J gene, V gene, D gene, CDR3 protein, CDR3 DNA. D genes are given only for firm matches. Not every row has a clone size; where given, it reads once, few, many or a size class.

>NA|TRBJ1-5|TRBV5-1|NA
CASSLEAGANQPQHF
TGCGCCAGCAGCTTGGAGGCAGGGGCGAATCAGCCCCAGCATTTT
>NA|TRBJ1-2|TRBV18|NA
CASSLDSLYYGYTF
TGTGCCAGCTCCCTTGACAGCCTTTACTATGGCTACACCTTC
>NA|TRBJ2-1|TRBV9|TRBD2
CASSVGGLAGVGNEQFF
TGTGCCAGCAGCGTAGGGGGACTAGCGGGAGTAGGTAATGAGCAGTTCTTC
>NA|TRBJ2-5|TRBV4-1|NA
CASSLNSQGGGRETQYF
TGCGCCAGCAGCCTTAACAGTCAGGGAGGGGGACGTGAGACCCAGTACTTC
>once|TRBJ1-3|TRBV30|NA
CAWSVKLYSSGNTIYF
TGTGCCTGGAGTGTAAAGTTGTACAGCTCTGGAAACACCATATATTTT
>NA|TRBJ1-5|TRBV19|TRBD1
CASSDRGISNQPQHF
TGTGCCAGTAGCGACAGGGGAATTAGCAATCAGCCCCAGCATTTT
>NA|TRBJ2-1|TRBV27|TRBD1
CASSLILGQGPNEQFF
TGTGCCAGCAGTTTGATTCTGGGACAGGGACCTAATGAGCAGTTCTTC
>once|TRBJ1-2|TRBV2|NA
CASRRVGYTF
TGTGCCAGCCGTCGGGTGGGCTACACCTTC
>NA|TRBJ2-5|TRBV7-9|TRBD2
CASSLEGSSGPGTQYF
TGTGCCAGCAGCTTAGAGGGGTCTAGCGGGCCGGGGACCCAGTACTTC
>once|TRBJ1-5|TRBV6-5|NA
CASRRVFGNQPQHF
TGTGCCAGCCGGAGGGTTTTCGGCAATCAGCCCCAGCATTTT
>NA|TRBJ1-1|TRBV5-4|NA
CASSLEQMNTEAFF
TGTGCCAGCAGCTTGGAACAGATGAACACTGAAGCTTTCTTT
>NA|TRBJ2-1|TRBV29-1|TRBD2
CSVDGLAGGPLHEQFF
TGCAGCGTGGACGGACTAGCGGGAGGGCCATTGCATGAGCAGTTCTTC
>once|TRBJ2-1|TRBV5-1|TRBD2
CASSPTLSGMYNEQFF
TGCGCCAGCAGCCCAACGCTTAGCGGGATGTACAATGAGCAGTTCTTC
>NA|TRBJ1-2|TRBV6-1|NA
CASRGSKSGGYTF
TGTGCCAGCAGAGGGTCCAAGAGCGGGGGCTACACCTTC
>NA|TRBJ1-5|TRBV5-6|NA
CASSFGNQPQHF
TGTGCCAGCAGCTTCGGCAATCAGCCCCAGCATTTT
>NA|TRBJ1-1|TRBV6-5|NA
CASSYSTNTYTEAFF
TGTGCCAGCAGTTACTCTACCAACACCTACACTGAAGCTTTCTTT
>NA|TRBJ2-7|TRBV7-2|NA
CASSLGPQDSYEQYF
TGTGCCAGCAGCTTAGGCCCTCAGGATAGCTACGAGCAGTACTTC
>NA|TRBJ1-2|TRBV29-1|NA
CSVEDRPDLANYGYTF
TGCAGCGTTGAAGATAGACCAGACCTAGCTAACTATGGCTACACCTTC
>few|TRBJ1-5|TRBV27|NA
CASIPQGTFQQPQHF
TGTGCCAGCATCCCTCAGGGGACCTTCCAGCAGCCCCAGCATTTT
>NA|TRBJ2-1|TRBV7-3|TRBD2
CASSSLAGARGEQFF
TGTGCCAGCAGCTCCCTAGCGGGAGCGAGAGGTGAGCAGTTCTTC
>NA|TRBJ2-5|TRBV9|NA
CASSVATGGGEETQYF
TGTGCCAGCAGCGTAGCTACGGGGGGCGGGGAAGAGACCCAGTACTTC
>NA|TRBJ1-5|TRBV27|NA
CASSLRGQPQHF
TGTGCCAGCAGTTTAAGGGGGCAGCCCCAGCATTTT
>few|TRBJ2-2|TRBV27|NA
CASKLGLGGELFF
TGTGCCAGCAAATTGGGCTTAGGCGGGGAGCTGTTTTTT
>NA|TRBJ1-3|TRBV30|NA
CAGDNSGNTIYF
TGTGCTGGGGACAACTCTGGAAACACCATATATTTT
>NA|TRBJ1-2|TRBV7-2|TRBD1
CASSRDRGIYGYTF
TGTGCCAGCAGCCGGGACAGGGGGATCTATGGCTACACCTTC
>NA|TRBJ2-1|TRBV5-1|NA
CASSALFRSPSYNEQFF
TGCGCCAGCAGCGCGCTCTTTAGGAGTCCATCCTACAATGAGCAGTTCTTC
>NA|TRBJ2-7|TRBV5-1|NA
CASSVRWEPYEQYF
TGCGCCAGCAGCGTGAGGTGGGAGCCCTACGAGCAGTACTTC
>once|TRBJ1-1|TRBV4-3|NA
CASSQDRQGNTEAFF
TGCGCCAGCAGCCAAGATCGGCAGGGGAACACTGAAGCTTTCTTT
>once|TRBJ2-4|TRBV4-2|NA
CASSQELGINIQYF
TGTGCCAGCAGCCAAGAACTCGGGATAAACATTCAGTACTTC
>NA|TRBJ2-3|TRBV28|NA
CASSSILTGGSTDTQYF
TGTGCCAGCAGTTCGATCCTGACAGGAGGCAGCACAGATACGCAGTATTTT
>NA|TRBJ2-3|TRBV5-1|NA
CASLLDGTDTQYF
TGCGCCAGCCTGTTAGACGGGACAGATACGCAGTATTTT